The subject of this entry is one T cell receptor (beta chain). What antigen it recognizes has not been identified. Per-base quality was not reported, and no clone a single base away is much larger than it. One collaborating source in Seattle enrolled patients while the patients were actively infected and followed the patients over time throughout the course of disease. The collaborating institutions used their own protocols to collect whole blood in K2EDTA tubes. For TCRbeta analysis, collaborator samples were shipped as frozen whole blood, as isolated PBMCs, or as DNA extracted from either sample type. The source of the sample is a study of blood T cell repertoires in COVID-19 (dated by TCRdb to 2018 to 2021). With respect to the entire study: The collaborator samples originated in the United States, Italy and Spain and spanned the acute and convalescent phases of COVID-19. The material from the prospective study consisted of cDNA or gDNA derived from T cells, B-cell-depleted T cells, or PBMCs. Deeply sampled blood TCRbeta repertoires from subjects exposed to, actively infected with, or recovered from COVID-19 were included in the dataset. The repertoires were released in a freely available public database meant as a resource for research on the immune response to SARS-CoV-2. Where HLA class I and class II types were available, the types were taken from metadata supplied by the sample provider, not from assay-based typing. Samples were obtained from the ongoing ImmuneRACE study (first 160 participants) and from 1,254 subjects provided by 6 global collaborators. A de-identified subject ID, COVID-19 status, age in years and sex were almost always included in the sample metadata. Findings and caveats that apply to the study as a whole: The quantity of clinical and demographic metadata differed by source and by participant and was supplied without curation.

TCRbeta CDR3 regions were amplified from genomic DNA by means of the immunoSEQ Assay, a bias-controlled multiplex PCR. Concerning the study's data processing: Nucleated cell counts per sample were estimated from amplification of reference gene primers within the assay. Sequence reads were collapsed and filtered to measure the absolute abundance of every unique TCRbeta CDR3 rearrangement. For each sample, productive Simpson clonality was calculated as the square root of Simpson's diversity index over productive rearrangements. TCRdb carries this immuneACCESS record with in-frame sequences only. Its versions omit some clonotypes, under half of them owing to an unresolved V gene in the studies checked, with the rest unexplained. The D gene and trimming were derived from the DNA, and the V and J assignments and clone size from that table. Counted in this sample were 170,000 or so clones; over 70% of them appeared once. Over 6.5% of the sample is in the top ten clones.

Sequencing used peripheral blood. This clonotype was obtained from a woman in her 40s with COVID-19, enrolled during active disease.

CDR3 loop: CASSRGEGSDEQYF. The nucleotide sequence is TGTGCCAGCAGCCGCGGGGAAGGGAGCGACGAGCAGTACTTC. The V and J segments used are TRBV4-2 and TRBJ2-7, and possibly TRBD2, on 6 matching bases. Cut back by 4 bases and 5 bases, the V and J ends lie 15 bases apart. CDR1 LGHNA and CDR2 YNFKEQ are derived from the germline V gene. The CDR3 spans 14 residues, from the cysteine through the phenylalanine. Only the CDR3 part of the read is kept: 42 bases, read in frame from the first base.